These 12 T cell receptor beta chains share one sample of origin, sequenced in a study of Tregs in tolerant kidney transplant recipients. Their specific antigens are unknown. Sequenced by immunoSEQ multiplex PCR; TCRdb stores in-frame clones only, minus some. Here the sample spans just under 45,000 clones, roughly 96% being singletons. The specimen sequenced was Tregs from blood cultured with allogeneic cells. The receptors come from a human donor in good health.

The J gene is TRBJ2-1, the V gene TRBV23-1; D not resolved. TRBV23-1 is an open reading frame whose function is uncertain. The CDR3 is made up of 16 amino acids. V dropped 2 bases and J dropped 3 bases, with 14 bases sitting between them. CDR3 amino acids: CASSQIRGPGYNEQFF. The CDR3 DNA sequence: TGCGCCAGCAGTCAAATCCGTGGACCGGGCTACAATGAGCAGTTCTTC.

The V and J genes are TRBV9 and TRBJ1-1; D is unclear. Germline V gene sequence: CDR1 SGDLS, CDR2 YYNGEE. This CDR3 has 14 residues. V gave up 0 bases and J gave up 4 bases, with 10 bases separating them. The DNA for the CDR3 is TGTGCCAGCAGCGTAGAATCGCTGAGCACTGAAGCTTTCTTT. Its protein is CASSVESLSTEAFF.

This clone has a single count. This chain links TRBV5-4 with TRBJ1-1; 8 nucleotides match TRBD1. V was pared by 4 bases and J by 6 bases, with 2 bases of the junction left unmatched. Germline CDR1 reads SGHNT; CDR2 reads YYREEE (reference sequence). This CDR3 has 12 residues. CDR3: CASSGQGPEAFF. As DNA, the CDR3 is TGTGCCAGCAGCGGACAGGGACCTGAAGCTTTCTTT.

This clone was seen a single time. The chain is built from TRBV6-5 and TRBJ2-7; a possible D gene is TRBD2 (6 bases). The germline V and J ends were trimmed by 2 bases and 3 bases, with 14 bases remaining between them. There are 15 residues in the CDR3. Looked up from germline, CDR1 is MNHEY and CDR2 is SVGAGI. The CDR3 is CASSYREGTYYEQYF. CDR3 coding DNA: TGTGCCAGCAGTTACCGTGAGGGGACTTACTACGAGCAGTACTTC.

The V call is TRBV18, the J call TRBJ2-7, with D possibly TRBD1 on 6 matching bases. The germline V and J ends were trimmed by 3 bases and 6 bases, with 15 bases remaining between them. The V gene's germline CDR1 is KGHSH and CDR2 LQKENI. CDR3 length: 14 amino acids. The CDR3 loop reads CASSPLDRTGEQYF. The DNA for the CDR3 is TGTGCCAGCTCACCCTTAGACAGGACGGGCGAGCAGTACTTC.

The table lists this clone with a few counts. One end of the junction fails to match germline, which may point to a read error. The chain is built from TRBV20-1 and TRBJ1-1, with D tentatively TRBD1 (5 bases). Germline CDR1 and CDR2: DFQATT and SNEGSKA (reference sequence). The CDR3 is made up of 11 amino acids. CDR3 in amino acids: CRVPGGTEAFF. As DNA, the CDR3 is TGTAGAGTACCCGGGGGTACTGAAGCTTTCTTT.

This clone came up once. This sequence joins TRBV18 and TRBJ1-1; D remains unclear. The CDR3 extends over 13 amino acids. Trimming shortened V by 3 bases and J by 5 bases, and 10 bases separated the two germline ends. Germline V CDR1 and CDR2: KGHSH, LQKENI. DNA of the CDR3: TGTGCCAGCTCACCTATGGAGGAGACTGAAGCTTTCTTT. This sequence encodes CASSPMEETEAFF.

The rearrangement joins TRBV6-5 to TRBJ1-2; D may be TRBD1 (5 bases). Trimming pared 5 bases from V and 2 bases from J, leaving 12 bases between. There are 14 residues in the CDR3. CDR1 and CDR2 from the germline V gene are MNHEY and SVGAGI. CDR3 sequence (DNA): TGTGCCAGCAGTAGGGTGGGACGAAACTATGGCTACACCTTC. It encodes CASSRVGRNYGYTF.

This sequence joins TRBV29-1 and TRBJ2-5; TRBD2 might be the D (5 bases). V lost 6 bases and J lost 7, with 12 bases in between. This CDR3 comprises 11 residues. Looked up from germline, CDR1 is SQVTM and CDR2 is ANQGSEA. In nucleotides, the CDR3 is TGCAGCGTCGCGGGCCGGGGGACCCAGTACTTC. Its protein product is CSVAGRGTQYF.

V usage is TRBV29-1 and J usage is TRBJ2-1; D perhaps matches TRBD1 (6 bases). This CDR3 spans 13 amino acids. Germline assignment: CDR1 SQVTM and CDR2 ANQGSEA. Trimming removed 7 bases at V and 3 bases at J, with 13 bases between. CDR3 bases: TGCAGCGCCGGACAGCTGAACTACAATGAGCAGTTCTTC. Translation: CSAGQLNYNEQFF.

This clone appeared once. V usage is TRBV10-3 and J usage is TRBJ2-7; D uncertain. Trimming stripped 3 bases from V and 3 bases from J, with 12 bases between. Germline CDR1 ENHRY, CDR2 SYGVKD. This CDR3 contains 14 residues. The CDR3 DNA is TGTGCCATCAGTGATAGGAATTGGGGCTACGAGCAGTACTTC. This encodes CAISDRNWGYEQYF.

The chain combines TRBV6-1 with TRBJ1-1, with a tentative D call TRBD1 (5 bases). The CDR3 is 14 residues long. The V and J ends lost 8 bases and 3 bases respectively, with 16 bases between them. Germline V gene lookup returns CDR1 MNHNS and CDR2 SASEGT. For the CDR3, the DNA is TGTGCCAGCTCCCAGACCTTCAGGGACACTGAAGCTTTCTTT. Translated: CASSQTFRDTEAFF.